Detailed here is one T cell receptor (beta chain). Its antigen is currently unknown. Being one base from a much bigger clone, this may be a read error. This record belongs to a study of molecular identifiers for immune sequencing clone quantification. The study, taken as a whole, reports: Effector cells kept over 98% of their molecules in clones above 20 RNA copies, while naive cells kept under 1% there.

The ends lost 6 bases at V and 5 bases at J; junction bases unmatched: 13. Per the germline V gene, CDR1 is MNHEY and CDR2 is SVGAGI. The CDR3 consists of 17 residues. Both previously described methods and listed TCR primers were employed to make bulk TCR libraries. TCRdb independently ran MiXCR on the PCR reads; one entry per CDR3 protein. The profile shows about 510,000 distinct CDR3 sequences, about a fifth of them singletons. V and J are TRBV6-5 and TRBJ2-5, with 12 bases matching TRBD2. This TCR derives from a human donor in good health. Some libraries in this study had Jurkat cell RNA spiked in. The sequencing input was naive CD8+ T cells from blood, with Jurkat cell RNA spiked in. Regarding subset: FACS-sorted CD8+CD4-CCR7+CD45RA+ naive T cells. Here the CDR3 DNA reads TGTGCCAGCAGCCGCGGCCGACTAGCGGGAGTCGGGGAGACCCAGTACTTC. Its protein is CASSRGRLAGVGETQYF.